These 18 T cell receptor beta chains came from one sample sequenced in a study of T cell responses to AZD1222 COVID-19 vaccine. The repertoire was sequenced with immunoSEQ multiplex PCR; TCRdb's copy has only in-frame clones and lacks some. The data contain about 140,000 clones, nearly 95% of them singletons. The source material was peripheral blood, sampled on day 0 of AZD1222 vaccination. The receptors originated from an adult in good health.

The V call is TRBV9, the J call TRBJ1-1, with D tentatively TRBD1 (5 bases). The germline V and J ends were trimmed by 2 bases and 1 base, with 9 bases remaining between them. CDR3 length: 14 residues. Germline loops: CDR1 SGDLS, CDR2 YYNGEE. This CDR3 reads CASSVSGRNTEAFF. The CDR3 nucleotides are TGTGCCAGCAGCGTCTCAGGGCGGAACACTGAAGCTTTCTTT.

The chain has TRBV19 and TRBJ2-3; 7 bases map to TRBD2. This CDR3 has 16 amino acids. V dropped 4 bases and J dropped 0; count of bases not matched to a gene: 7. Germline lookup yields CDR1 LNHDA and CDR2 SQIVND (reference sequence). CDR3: CASSTSLSGSTDTQYF. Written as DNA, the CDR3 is TGTGCCAGTAGTACCTCCCTTAGCGGGAGCACAGATACGCAGTATTTT.

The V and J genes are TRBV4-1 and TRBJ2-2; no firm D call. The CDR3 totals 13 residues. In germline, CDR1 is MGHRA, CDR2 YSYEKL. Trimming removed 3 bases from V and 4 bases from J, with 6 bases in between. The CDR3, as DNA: TGCGCCAGCAGCCAGGCAGTCACCGGGGAGCTGTTTTTT. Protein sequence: CASSQAVTGELFF.

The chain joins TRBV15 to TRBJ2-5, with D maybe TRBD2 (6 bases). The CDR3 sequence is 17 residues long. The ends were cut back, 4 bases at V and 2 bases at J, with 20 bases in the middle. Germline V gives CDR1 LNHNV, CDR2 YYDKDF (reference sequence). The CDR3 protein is CATSTGGGVWEQETQYF. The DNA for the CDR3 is TGTGCCACCAGCACAGGAGGCGGGGTATGGGAACAAGAGACCCAGTACTTC.

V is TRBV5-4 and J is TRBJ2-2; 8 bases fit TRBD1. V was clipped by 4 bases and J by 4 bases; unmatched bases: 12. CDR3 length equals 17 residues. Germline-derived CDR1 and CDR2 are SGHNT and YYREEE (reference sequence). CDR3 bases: TGTGCCAGCAGCCAAGGACAGGGAGTGGTTGGCACCGGGGAGCTGTTTTTT. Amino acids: CASSQGQGVVGTGELFF.

The CDR3, as DNA: TGCGCCAGCAGCCAAGATGACAGGGGGCGTGAAAAACTGTTTTTT. Protein: CASSQDDRGREKLFF. V usage is TRBV4-1 and J usage is TRBJ1-4; 10 bases align to TRBD1. Germline values: CDR1 MGHRA, CDR2 YSYEKL. With 0 bases clipped from V and 7 bases from J, the junction kept 2 bases outside the gene matches. The CDR3 covers 15 residues.

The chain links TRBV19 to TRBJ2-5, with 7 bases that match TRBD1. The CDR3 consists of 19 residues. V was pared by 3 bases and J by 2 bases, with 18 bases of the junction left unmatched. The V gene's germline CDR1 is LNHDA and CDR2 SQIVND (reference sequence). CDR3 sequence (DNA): TGTGCCAGTAGTATTTCCCATTCTTCCGGGACAGCTAATCAAGAGACCCAGTACTTC. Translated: CASSISHSSGTANQETQYF.

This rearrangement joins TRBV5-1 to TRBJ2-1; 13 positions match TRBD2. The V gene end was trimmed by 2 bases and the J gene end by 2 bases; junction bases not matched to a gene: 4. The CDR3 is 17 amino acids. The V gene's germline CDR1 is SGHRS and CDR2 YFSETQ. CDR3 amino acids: CASSFGLAGAPYNEQFF. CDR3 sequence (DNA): TGCGCCAGCAGCTTCGGACTAGCGGGAGCCCCCTACAATGAGCAGTTCTTC.

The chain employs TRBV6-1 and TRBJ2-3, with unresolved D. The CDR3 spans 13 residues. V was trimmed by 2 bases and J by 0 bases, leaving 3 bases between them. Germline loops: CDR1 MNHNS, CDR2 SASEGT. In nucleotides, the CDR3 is TGTGCCAGCAGTGAACAGAGCACAGATACGCAGTATTTT. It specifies CASSEQSTDTQYF.

The CDR3 sequence is CASSATGSSFNEQFF. The CDR3 DNA reads as TGTGCCAGCAGCGCGACAGGGTCAAGTTTCAATGAGCAGTTCTTC. This chain joins TRBV5-4 and TRBJ2-1; 7 nucleotides align to TRBD1. Per germline, CDR1 SGHNT and CDR2 YYREEE (reference sequence). The CDR3 covers 15 residues. Unmatched junction bases numbered 10, after V lost 4 bases and J lost 6 bases.

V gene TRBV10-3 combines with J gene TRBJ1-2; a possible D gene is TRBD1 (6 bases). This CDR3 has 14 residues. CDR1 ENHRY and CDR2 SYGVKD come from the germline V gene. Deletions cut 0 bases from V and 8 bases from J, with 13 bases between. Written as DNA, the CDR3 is TGTGCCATCAGTGAGTCTACAGGGTGGGGCGGCTACACCTTC. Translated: CAISESTGWGGYTF.

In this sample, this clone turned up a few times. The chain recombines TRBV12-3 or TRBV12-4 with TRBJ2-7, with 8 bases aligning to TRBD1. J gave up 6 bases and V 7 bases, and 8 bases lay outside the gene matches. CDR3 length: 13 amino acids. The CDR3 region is CASTLSTGAEQYF. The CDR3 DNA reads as TGTGCCAGCACCCTCTCGACAGGGGCCGAGCAGTACTTC.

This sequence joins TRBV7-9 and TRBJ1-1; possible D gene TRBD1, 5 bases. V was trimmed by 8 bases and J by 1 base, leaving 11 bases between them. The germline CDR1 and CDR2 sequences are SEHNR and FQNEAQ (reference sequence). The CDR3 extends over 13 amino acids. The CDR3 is CASAGTANTEAFF. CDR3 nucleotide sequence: TGTGCCAGCGCAGGGACGGCGAACACTGAAGCTTTCTTT.

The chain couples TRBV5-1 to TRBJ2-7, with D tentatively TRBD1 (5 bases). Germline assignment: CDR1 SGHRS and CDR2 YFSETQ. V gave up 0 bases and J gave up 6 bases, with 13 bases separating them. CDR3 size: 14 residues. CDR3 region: CASSLDQGSSEQYF. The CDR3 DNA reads TGCGCCAGCAGCTTGGATCAGGGCTCGTCCGAGCAGTACTTC.

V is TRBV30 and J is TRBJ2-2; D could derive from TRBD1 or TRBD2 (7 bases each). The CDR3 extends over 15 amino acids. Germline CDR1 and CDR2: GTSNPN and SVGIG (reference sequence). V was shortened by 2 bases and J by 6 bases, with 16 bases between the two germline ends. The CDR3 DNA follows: TGTGCCTGGAGTAGGGAGGGGGCGATGGCCGGGGAGCTGTTTTTT. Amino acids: CAWSREGAMAGELFF. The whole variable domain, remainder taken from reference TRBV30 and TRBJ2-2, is SQTIHQWPATLVQPVGSPLSLECTVEGTSNPNLYWYRQAAGRGLQLLFYSVGIGQISSEVPQNLSASRPQDRQFILSSKKLLLSDSGFYLCAWSREGAMAGELFFGEGSRLTVL.

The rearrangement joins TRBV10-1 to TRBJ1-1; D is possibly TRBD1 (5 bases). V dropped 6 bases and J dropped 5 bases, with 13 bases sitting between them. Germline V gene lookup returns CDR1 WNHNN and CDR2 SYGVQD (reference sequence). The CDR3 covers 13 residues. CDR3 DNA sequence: TGCGCCAGCAGAGAGGCCAGGGAGACTGAAGCTTTCTTT. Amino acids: CASREARETEAFF.

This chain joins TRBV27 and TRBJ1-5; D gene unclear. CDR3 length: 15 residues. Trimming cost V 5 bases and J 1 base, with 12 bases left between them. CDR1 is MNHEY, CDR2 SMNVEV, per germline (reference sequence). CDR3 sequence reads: CASSPRWRSNQPQHF. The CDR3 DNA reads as TGTGCCAGCAGTCCCCGCTGGAGGAGCAATCAGCCCCAGCATTTT.

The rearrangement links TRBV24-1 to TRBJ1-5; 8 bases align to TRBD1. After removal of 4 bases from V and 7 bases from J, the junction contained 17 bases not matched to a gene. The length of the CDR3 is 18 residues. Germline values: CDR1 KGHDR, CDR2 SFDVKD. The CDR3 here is CATSDPTPDRVVWQPQHF. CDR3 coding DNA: TGTGCCACCAGTGACCCGACTCCGGACAGGGTTGTTTGGCAGCCCCAGCATTTT.